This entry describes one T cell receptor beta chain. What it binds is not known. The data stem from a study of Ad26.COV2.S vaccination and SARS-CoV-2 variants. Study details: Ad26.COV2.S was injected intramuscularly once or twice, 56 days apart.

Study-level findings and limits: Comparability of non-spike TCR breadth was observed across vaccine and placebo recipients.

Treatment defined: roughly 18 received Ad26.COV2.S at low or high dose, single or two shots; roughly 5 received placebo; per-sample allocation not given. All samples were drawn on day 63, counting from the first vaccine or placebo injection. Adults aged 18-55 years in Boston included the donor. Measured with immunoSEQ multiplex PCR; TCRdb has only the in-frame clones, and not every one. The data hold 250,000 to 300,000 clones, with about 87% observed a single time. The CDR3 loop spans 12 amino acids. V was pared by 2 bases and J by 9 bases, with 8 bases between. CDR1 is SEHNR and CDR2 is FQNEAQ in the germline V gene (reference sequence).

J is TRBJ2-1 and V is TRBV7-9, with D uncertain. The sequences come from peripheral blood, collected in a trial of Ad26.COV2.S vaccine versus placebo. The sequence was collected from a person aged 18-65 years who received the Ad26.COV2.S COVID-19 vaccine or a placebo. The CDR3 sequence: CASSLLGLEQFF. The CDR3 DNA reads TGTGCCAGCAGCTTACTAGGGCTTGAGCAGTTCTTC.